This TCR beta chain stems from a study of Ad26.COV2.S vaccination and SARS-CoV-2 variants. Method: immunoSEQ multiplex PCR; TCRdb's copy keeps in-frame clones and lacks some. The sample has fewer than 400,000 clones, about 86% seen once. Treatment noted: around 19 received Ad26.COV2.S at low or high dose, single or two shots; 5 received placebo; per-sample allocation not given. Collection of samples fell on day 63 after the first vaccine or placebo injection. Based in Boston, the donor was an adult of 18-55 years. As to this clone: The target antigen is unknown.

V lost 4 bases and J 5 bases, leaving 10 bases between the germline ends. This CDR3 has 13 amino acids. Germline V CDR1 and CDR2: SGHRS, YFSETQ. Study findings and constraints: Recipients given vaccine exceeded placebo recipients in spike-specific TCR breadth.

This clonotype was sampled from a person between 18 and 60 years old who received the Ad26.COV2.S COVID-19 vaccine or a placebo. Sequencing used peripheral blood, obtained in a trial of Ad26.COV2.S vaccine versus placebo. This chain joins TRBV5-1 and TRBJ2-1; no firm D call. This CDR3 is CASSGLLHNEQFF. CDR3 nucleotide sequence: TGCGCCAGCAGCGGGCTCCTCCACAATGAGCAGTTCTTC.